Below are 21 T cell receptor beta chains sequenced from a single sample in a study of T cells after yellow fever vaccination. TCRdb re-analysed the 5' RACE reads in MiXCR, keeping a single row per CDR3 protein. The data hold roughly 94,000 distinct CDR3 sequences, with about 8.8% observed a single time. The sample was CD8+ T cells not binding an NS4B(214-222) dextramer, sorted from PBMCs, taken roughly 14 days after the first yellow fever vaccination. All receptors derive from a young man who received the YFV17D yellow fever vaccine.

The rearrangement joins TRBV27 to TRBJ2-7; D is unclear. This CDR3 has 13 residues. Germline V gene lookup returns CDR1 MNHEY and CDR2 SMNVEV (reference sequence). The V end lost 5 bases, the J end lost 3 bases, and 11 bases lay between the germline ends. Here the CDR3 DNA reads TGTGCCAGCAGTGACGGACCCAACTACGAGCAGTACGTC. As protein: CASSDGPNYEQYV.

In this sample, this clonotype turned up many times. The CDR3 DNA reads TGTGCCACCAGCAGAGACGAGTCGGACCTGGACGAGCAGTACGTC. Its protein is CATSRDESDLDEQYV. The gene calls are TRBV15 and TRBJ2-7, with D unresolved. This CDR3 comprises 15 residues. V lost 0 bases and J lost 5, with 14 bases in between. CDR1 is LNHNV and CDR2 is YYDKDF in the germline V gene (reference sequence).

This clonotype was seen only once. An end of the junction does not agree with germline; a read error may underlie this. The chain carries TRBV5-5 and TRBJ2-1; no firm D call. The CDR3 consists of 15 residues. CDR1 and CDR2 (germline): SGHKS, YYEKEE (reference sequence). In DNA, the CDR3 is TGTGCCAGCATGGTCGCAGTGTTCTCCTACAAGGAGCAGTTCTTC. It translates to CASMVAVFSYKEQFF.

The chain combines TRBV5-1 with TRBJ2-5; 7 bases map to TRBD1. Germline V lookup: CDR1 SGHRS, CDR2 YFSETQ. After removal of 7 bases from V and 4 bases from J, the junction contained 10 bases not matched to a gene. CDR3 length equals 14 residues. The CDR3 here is CASRRDREGETQYF. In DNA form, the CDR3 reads TGCGCCAGCCGTCGAGACAGGGAAGGAGAGACCCAGTACTTC. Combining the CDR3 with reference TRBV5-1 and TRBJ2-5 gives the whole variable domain KAGVTQTPRYLIKTRGQQVTLSCSPISGHRSVSWYQQTPGQGLQFLFEYFSETQRNKGNFPGRFSGRQFSNSRSEMNVSTLELGDSALYLCASRRDREGETQYFGPGTRLLVL.

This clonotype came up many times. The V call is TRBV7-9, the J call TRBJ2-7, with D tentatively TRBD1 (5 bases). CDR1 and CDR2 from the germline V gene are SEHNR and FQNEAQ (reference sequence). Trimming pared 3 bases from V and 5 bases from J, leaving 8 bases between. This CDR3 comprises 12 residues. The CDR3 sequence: CASSFVGDEQYV. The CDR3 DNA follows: TGTGCCAGCAGCTTCGTAGGGGACGAGCAGTACGTC.

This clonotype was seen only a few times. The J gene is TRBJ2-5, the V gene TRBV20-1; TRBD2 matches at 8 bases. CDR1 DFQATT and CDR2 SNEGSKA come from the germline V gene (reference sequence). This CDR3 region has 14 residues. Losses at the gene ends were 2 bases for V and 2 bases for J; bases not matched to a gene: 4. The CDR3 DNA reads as TGCAGTGCTAGACCCAAGCGGGGGCAAGAGACCCAGTACTTC. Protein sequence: CSARPKRGQETQYF.

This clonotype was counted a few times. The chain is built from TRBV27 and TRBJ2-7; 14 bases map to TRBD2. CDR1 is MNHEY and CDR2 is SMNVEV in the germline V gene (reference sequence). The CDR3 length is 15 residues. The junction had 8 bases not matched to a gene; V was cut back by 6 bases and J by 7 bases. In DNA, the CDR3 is TGTGCCAGCAGCTGGACTAGCGGGGGGCTATGGGAGCAGTACTTC. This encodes CASSWTSGGLWEQYF.

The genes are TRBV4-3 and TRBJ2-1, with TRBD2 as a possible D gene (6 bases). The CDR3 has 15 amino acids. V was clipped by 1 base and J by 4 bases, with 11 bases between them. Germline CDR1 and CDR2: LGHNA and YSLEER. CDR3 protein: CASSQGGVGYNEQFF. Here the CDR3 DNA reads TGCGCCAGCAGCCAAGGGGGGGTCGGGTACAATGAGCAGTTCTTC.

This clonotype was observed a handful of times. This chain's CDR3 is CASSLEGEQFF. The CDR3 DNA follows: TGCGCCAGCAGCTTGGAGGGTGAGCAGTTCTTC. The chain couples TRBV5-1 to TRBJ2-1, with unresolved D. CDR1 is SGHRS, CDR2 YFSETQ, per germline. This CDR3 spans 11 amino acids. The germline V and J ends were trimmed by 0 bases and 9 bases, with 4 bases remaining between them.

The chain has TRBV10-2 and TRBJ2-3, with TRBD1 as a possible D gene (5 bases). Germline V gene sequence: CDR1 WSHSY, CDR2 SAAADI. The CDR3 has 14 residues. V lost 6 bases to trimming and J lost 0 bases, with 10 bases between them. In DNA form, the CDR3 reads TGCGCCAGCAGAAGAGACAGTAGCACAGATACGCAGTATTTT. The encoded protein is CASRRDSSTDTQYF.

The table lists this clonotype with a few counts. The CDR3 here is CASSPPGTGNEKLFF. CDR3 DNA: TGTGCCAGCAGCCCTCCCGGGACAGGGAATGAAAAACTGTTTTTT. The rearrangement joins TRBV7-9 to TRBJ1-4; 9 nucleotides match TRBD1. CDR1 is SEHNR and CDR2 is FQNEAQ in the germline V gene (reference sequence). V gave up 5 bases and J gave up 5 bases; unmatched junction bases: 6. This CDR3 contains 15 residues.

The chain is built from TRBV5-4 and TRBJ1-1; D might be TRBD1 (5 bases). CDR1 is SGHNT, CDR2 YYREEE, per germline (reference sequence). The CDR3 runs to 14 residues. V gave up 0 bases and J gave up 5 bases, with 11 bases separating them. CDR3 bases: TGTGCCAGCAGCTTGGTCGGGGCGGGGACTGAAGCTTTCTTT. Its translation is CASSLVGAGTEAFF.

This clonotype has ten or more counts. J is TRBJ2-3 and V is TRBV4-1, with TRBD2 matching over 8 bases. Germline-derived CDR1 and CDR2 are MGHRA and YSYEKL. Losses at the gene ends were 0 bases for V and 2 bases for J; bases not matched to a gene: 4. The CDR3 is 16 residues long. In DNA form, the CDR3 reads TGCGCCAGCAGCCAAGAGCGGGGGGCCTACACAGATACGCAGTATTTT. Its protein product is CASSQERGAYTDTQYF.

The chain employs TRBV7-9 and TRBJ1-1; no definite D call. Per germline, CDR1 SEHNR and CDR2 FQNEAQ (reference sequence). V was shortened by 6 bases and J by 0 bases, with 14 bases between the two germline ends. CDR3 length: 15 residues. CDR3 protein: CASSSPGVMNTEAFF. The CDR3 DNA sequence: TGTGCCAGCAGTTCCCCGGGTGTCATGAACACTGAAGCTTTCTTT.

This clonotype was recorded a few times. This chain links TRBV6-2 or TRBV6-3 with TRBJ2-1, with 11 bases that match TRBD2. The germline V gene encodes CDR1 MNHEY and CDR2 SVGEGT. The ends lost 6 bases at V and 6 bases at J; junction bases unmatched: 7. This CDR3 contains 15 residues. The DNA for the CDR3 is TGTGCCAGCAGCAGTAGCGGGGGGGCCACCAATGAGCAGTTCTTC. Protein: CASSSSGGATNEQFF.

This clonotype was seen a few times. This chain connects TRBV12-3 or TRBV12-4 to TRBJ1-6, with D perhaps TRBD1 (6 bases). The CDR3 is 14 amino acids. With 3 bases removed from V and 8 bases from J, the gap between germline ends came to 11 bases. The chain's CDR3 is CASSLRGGHSPLHF. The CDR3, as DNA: TGTGCCAGCAGTTTGAGGGGGGGGCATTCACCCCTCCACTTT.

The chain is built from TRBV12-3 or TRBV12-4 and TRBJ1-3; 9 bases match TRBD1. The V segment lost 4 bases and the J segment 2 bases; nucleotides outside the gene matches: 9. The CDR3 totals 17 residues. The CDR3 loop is CASSSGVGDRAGNTIYF. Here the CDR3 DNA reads TGTGCCAGCAGTTCGGGGGTTGGGGACAGGGCTGGAAACACCATATATTTT.

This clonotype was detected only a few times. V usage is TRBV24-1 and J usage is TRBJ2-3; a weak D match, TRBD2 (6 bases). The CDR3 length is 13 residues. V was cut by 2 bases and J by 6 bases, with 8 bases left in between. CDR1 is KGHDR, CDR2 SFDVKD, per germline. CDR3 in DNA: TGTGCCACCAGTGATTGGGACTTTGATACGCAGTATTTT. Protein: CATSDWDFDTQYF.

In DNA, the CDR3 is TGTGCCAGCAGCCTCCTTACAGGGGAGGCTGGAACTAACTATGGCTACACCTTC. It encodes CASSLLTGEAGTNYGYTF. The V call is TRBV14, the J call TRBJ1-2; 7 positions match TRBD1. The V and J ends lost 4 bases and 0 bases, in that order; junction bases with no gene match: 14. The CDR3 loop spans 18 amino acids. Looked up from germline, CDR1 is SGHDN and CDR2 is FVKESK.

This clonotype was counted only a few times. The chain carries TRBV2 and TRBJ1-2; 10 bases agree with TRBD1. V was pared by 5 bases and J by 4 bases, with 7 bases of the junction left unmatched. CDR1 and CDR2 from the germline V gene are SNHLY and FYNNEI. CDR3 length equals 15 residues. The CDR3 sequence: CASSLGQGGSYGYTF. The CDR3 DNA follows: TGTGCCAGCAGTCTCGGACAGGGGGGAAGCTATGGCTACACCTTC.

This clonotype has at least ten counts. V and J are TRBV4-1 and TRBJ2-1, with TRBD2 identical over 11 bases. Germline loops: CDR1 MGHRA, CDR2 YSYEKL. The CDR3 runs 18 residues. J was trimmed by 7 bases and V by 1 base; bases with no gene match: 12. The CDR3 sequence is CASSQAPPTSGGGNEQFF. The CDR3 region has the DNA TGCGCCAGCAGCCAAGCCCCACCCACTAGCGGGGGTGGGAATGAGCAGTTCTTC.